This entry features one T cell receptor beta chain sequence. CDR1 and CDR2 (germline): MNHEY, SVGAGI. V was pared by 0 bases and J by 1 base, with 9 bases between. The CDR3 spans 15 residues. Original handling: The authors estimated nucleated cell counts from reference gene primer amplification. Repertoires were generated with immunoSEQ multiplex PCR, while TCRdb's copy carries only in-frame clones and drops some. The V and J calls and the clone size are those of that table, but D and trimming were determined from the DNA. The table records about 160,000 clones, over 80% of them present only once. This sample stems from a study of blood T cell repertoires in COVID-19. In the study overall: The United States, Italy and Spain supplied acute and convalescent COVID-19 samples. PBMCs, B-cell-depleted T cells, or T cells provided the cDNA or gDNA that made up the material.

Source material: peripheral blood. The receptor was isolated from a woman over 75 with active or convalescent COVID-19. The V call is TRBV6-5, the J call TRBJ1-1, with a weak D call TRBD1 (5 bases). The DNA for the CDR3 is TGTGCCAGCAGTTACTCACGGACATCGAACACTGAAGCTTTCTTT. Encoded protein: CASSYSRTSNTEAFF.